Presented here are 6 T cell receptor beta chains from one specimen sequenced in a study of OX40 agonist ivuxolimab in advanced cancers. Assay: immunoSEQ multiplex PCR; the TCRdb copy retains only in-frame clones and omits some. The repertoire holds roughly 70,000 clones, with 70% to 90% as singletons. The sequences come from CD4+ or CD8+ T cells sorted from blood, collected in a trial of the OX40 agonist ivuxolimab. The receptors here all came from an adult with an advanced solid tumor such as melanoma, head and neck, liver or kidney cancer.

This clone was detected only once. The J gene is TRBJ1-1, the V gene TRBV4-1, with D unclear. Trimming pared 4 bases from V and 1 base from J, leaving 13 bases between. Germline values: CDR1 MGHRA, CDR2 YSYEKL. This CDR3 contains 15 residues. The CDR3 reads CASSRLPTTNTEAFF. The CDR3 DNA reads as TGCGCCAGCAGCCGACTTCCGACGACGAACACTGAAGCTTTCTTT.

The V gene is TRBV4-2, the J gene TRBJ2-7, with D possibly TRBD1 on 6 matching bases. V was clipped by 4 bases and J by 1 base, with 17 bases between them. Germline CDR1 reads LGHNA; CDR2 reads YNFKEQ. CDR3 length: 16 amino acids. CDR3 in DNA: TGTGCCAGCAGCCGAGCGCGGACAGAGCCGTCCTACGAGCAGTACTTC. This translates into CASSRARTEPSYEQYF.

This rearrangement joins TRBV5-1 to TRBJ1-1; 7 nucleotides agree with TRBD1. Germline-derived CDR1 and CDR2 are SGHRS and YFSETQ. J was trimmed by 1 base and V by 1 base; bases with no gene match: 7. The CDR3 sequence is 16 residues long. CDR3 amino acids: CASSLTTGVRNTEAFF. As DNA, the CDR3 is TGCGCCAGCAGCTTGACCACAGGGGTGAGGAACACTGAAGCTTTCTTT.

The chain links TRBV5-1 to TRBJ1-1, with a tentative D call TRBD1 (6 bases). This CDR3 has 15 residues. With 3 bases removed from V and 3 bases from J, the gap between germline ends came to 15 bases. Germline V gene sequence: CDR1 SGHRS, CDR2 YFSETQ. The CDR3 nucleotides are TGCGCCAGCAGCTATAACAGGGTGGGGGACACTGAAGCTTTCTTT. Amino acid sequence: CASSYNRVGDTEAFF. The variable domain in full, completed from reference TRBV5-1 and TRBJ1-1, reads KAGVTQTPRYLIKTRGQQVTLSCSPISGHRSVSWYQQTPGQGLQFLFEYFSETQRNKGNFPGRFSGRQFSNSRSEMNVSTLELGDSALYLCASSYNRVGDTEAFFGQGTRLTVV.

This clone was picked up one time. The rearrangement uses TRBV27 and TRBJ1-5, with D possibly being TRBD1 (6 bases). CDR1 and CDR2 from the germline V gene are MNHEY and SMNVEV (reference sequence). V was shortened by 6 bases and J by 5 bases, with 14 bases between the two germline ends. This CDR3 has 14 amino acids. The CDR3 region has the DNA TGTGCCAGCAGGCAAACAGGGTTCTATCAGCCCCAGCATTTT. This translates into CASRQTGFYQPQHF.

V gene TRBV27 combines with J gene TRBJ2-1, with 8 bases fitting TRBD1. This CDR3 spans 14 amino acids. The J segment lost 7 bases and the V segment lost 5 bases, leaving 7 bases of the junction unmatched. The germline CDR1 and CDR2 sequences are MNHEY and SMNVEV (reference sequence). CDR3 sequence (DNA): TGTGCCAGCAGTGAACAGGGGGTGCCAAATGAGCAGTTCTTC. Protein sequence: CASSEQGVPNEQFF.